Following are 9 T cell receptor beta chains from one sample sequenced in a study of molecular identifiers for immune sequencing clone quantification. TCRdb reanalysed the PCR reads using MiXCR and keeps one entry per CDR3 protein. This table holds approximately 630,000 distinct CDR3 sequences, around 25% found once. Input material: naive CD8+ T cells from blood, with Jurkat cell RNA spiked in. As for subset: FACS-sorted CD8+CD4-CCR7+CD45RA+ naive T cells. These receptor sequences come from a human donor in good health. Some libraries in this study had Jurkat cell RNA spiked in.

This clonotype was picked up many times. The chain is built from TRBV20-1 and TRBJ2-2; D not resolved. Germline assignment: CDR1 DFQATT and CDR2 SNEGSKA (reference sequence). V was cut by 1 base and J by 0 bases, with 9 bases left in between. The CDR3 has 15 amino acids. In nucleotides, the CDR3 is TGCAGTGCTAGAGCGGACGGCGCGAACACCGGGGAGCTGTTTTTT. It yields the protein CSARADGANTGELFF.

This clonotype was seen repeatedly, ten times or more. The rearrangement uses TRBV16 and TRBJ1-2; 8 bases are a match to TRBD1. The CDR3 sequence is 14 residues long. Trimming took 5 bases from V and 4 from J; bases not matched to a gene: 6. The germline gives CDR1 KGHSY, CDR2 FQNENV. The CDR3 here is CASSSEGQVYGYTF. Written as DNA, the CDR3 is TGTGCCAGCAGCAGCGAGGGACAGGTCTATGGCTACACCTTC.

V usage is TRBV6-6 and J usage is TRBJ2-7; tentatively, D is TRBD1 (5 bases). The length of the CDR3 is 14 residues. Germline V gives CDR1 MNHNY, CDR2 SVGAGI (reference sequence). The V end was cut by 3 bases, the J end by 2 bases, with 11 bases between. The DNA for the CDR3 is TGTGCCAGCAGTTATTACAGGTCAACCTACGAGCAGTACTTC. Its protein product is CASSYYRSTYEQYF.

This clonotype was picked up many times. The V call is TRBV4-3, the J call TRBJ1-1; no reliable D call. CDR1 and CDR2 from the germline V gene are LGHNA and YSLEER. The CDR3 runs to 15 residues. Trimming left V 0 bases short and J 5 bases short, with 13 bases between. This CDR3 is CASSQDLAPGTEAFF. In DNA form, the CDR3 reads TGCGCCAGCAGCCAAGATTTGGCTCCGGGGACTGAAGCTTTCTTT.

This clonotype was recorded a few times. J is TRBJ2-1 and V is TRBV27, with 11 bases identical to TRBD2. Trimming cost V 1 base and J 7 bases; bases outside gene matches: 9. The CDR3 covers 17 residues. CDR1 and CDR2 (germline): MNHEY, SMNVEV (reference sequence). The CDR3 loop reads CASSLFSGTSGTNEQFF. CDR3 in DNA: TGTGCCAGCAGTTTATTTTCCGGGACTAGCGGTACAAATGAGCAGTTCTTC.

This clonotype was observed many times. The V gene is TRBV7-9, the J gene TRBJ1-1; 8 bases are shared with TRBD1. CDR3 length: 16 amino acids. Germline CDR1 and CDR2: SEHNR and FQNEAQ (reference sequence). Trimming removed 1 base from V and 1 base from J; junction bases left unmatched: 5. CDR3 residues: CASSLGGTGQNTEAFF. The CDR3 nucleotides read TGTGCCAGCAGCTTAGGGGGGACAGGCCAGAACACTGAAGCTTTCTTT.

The V gene is TRBV11-2, the J gene TRBJ1-1, with D possibly being TRBD1 (5 bases). V gave up 0 bases and J gave up 3 bases, with 11 bases separating them. CDR1 and CDR2 from the germline V gene are SGHAT and FQNNGV. CDR3 size: 15 residues. CDR3 sequence: CASSLEGQGYTEAFF. The DNA for the CDR3 is TGTGCCAGCAGCTTAGAAGGGCAGGGATACACTGAAGCTTTCTTT.

This clonotype was seen ten or more times. V gene TRBV12-3 or TRBV12-4 combines with J gene TRBJ2-3, with 13 nucleotides matching TRBD2. The ends lost 6 bases at V and 2 bases at J; junction bases unmatched: 2. The CDR3 spans 15 residues. CDR3 DNA: TGTGCCAGCAGCACTAGCGGGGGGGTCACAGATACGCAGTATTTT. Protein product: CASSTSGGVTDTQYF.

CDR3 DNA sequence: TGCAGTGTTCCGCTACAGGGGAACTATGGCTACACCTTC. This codes for CSVPLQGNYGYTF. The chain uses TRBV20-1 and TRBJ1-2, with TRBD1 matching over 7 bases. The germline CDR1 and CDR2 sequences are DFQATT and SNEGSKA (reference sequence). J lost 2 bases, V lost 7 bases, and 7 bases had no gene match. CDR3 length: 13 residues.